This T cell receptor beta chain was obtained from a study of T cell repertoires in cytomegalovirus infection (dated by TCRdb to 2018 to 2020). Background on the whole study: The peptide stimulations were aimed at well-studied HLA-B-restricted epitopes as well as recently identified HLA-C-restricted CMV epitopes, whose presentation resists viral immunomodulation. Donor HLA type was relevant to the analysis, as public TCR beta signatures indicated carriage of CMV infection together with the matching HLA type. The research as a whole found: In the ex vivo response, HLA-C-restricted CMV-specific TCR beta clonotypes were dominant, and in two of eight donors the single most frequent clonotype came from this HLA-C-restricted group. In both this cohort and an independent approximately 370-donor cohort, the cumulative frequency of public TCR beta family members distinguished carriers of CMV infection plus the relevant HLA type.

Notes on this clonotype: No cognate antigen has been identified for it. Per-base qualities were not stored, and no clone one base away is much larger.

The germline V gene encodes CDR1 SGHVS and CDR2 FNYEAQ. Including cysteine and phenylalanine, the CDR3 has 15 amino acids. Just the 45-base CDR3 DNA is kept, in frame starting at base 1. Trimming removed 5 bases from V and 7 bases from J, leaving 15 bases between the germline ends. This sample's treatment or condition label indicates: in vitro stimulation with specific CMV peptide epitopes to enrich CMV-specific T cells. TCRdb shows the sequencer as Illumina HiSeq 1500. Through fastp at Q25 and MiXCR, TCRdb rebuilt clones from the public reads, retaining in-frame beta chains. Each CDR3 protein appears once, grouped with its most common genes and DNA. The sample includes roughly 920,000 distinct CDR3 sequences, with around 30% observed a single time. Roughly 13% of the sample belongs to the ten largest clones.

The V and J genes are TRBV7-6 and TRBJ1-6; the D gene remains uncertain. The clonotype originates from a human donor in good health (CMV status not recorded). Some clones in this sample may be carry-over from other donors' samples. Sequencing used cultured CD8+ T cells from PBMCs, obtained from culture after CMV antigen stimulation. DNA sequence: TGTGCCAGCAGCCCTGGAGCGCCGAGGAATTCACCCCTCCACTTT. Translated, it reads CASSPGAPRNSPLHF. The CDR3, completed at both ends by the reference TRBV7-6 and TRBJ1-6 genes, gives the full variable domain GAGVSQSPRYKVTKRGQDVALRCDPISGHVSLYWYRQALGQGPEFLTYFNYEAQQDKSGLPNDRFSAERPEGSISTLTIQRTEQRDSAMYRCASSPGAPRNSPLHFGNGTRLTVT.